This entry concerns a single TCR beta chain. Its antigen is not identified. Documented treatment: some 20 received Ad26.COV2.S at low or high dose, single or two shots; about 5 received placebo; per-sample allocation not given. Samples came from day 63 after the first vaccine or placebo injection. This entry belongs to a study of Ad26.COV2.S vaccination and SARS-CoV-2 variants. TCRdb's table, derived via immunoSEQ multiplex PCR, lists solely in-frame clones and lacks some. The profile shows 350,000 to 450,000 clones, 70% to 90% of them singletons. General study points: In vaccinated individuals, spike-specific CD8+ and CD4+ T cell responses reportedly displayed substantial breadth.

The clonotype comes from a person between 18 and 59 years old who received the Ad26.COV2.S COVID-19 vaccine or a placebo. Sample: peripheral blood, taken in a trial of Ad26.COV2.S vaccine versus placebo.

The CDR3 DNA reads as TGTGCCAGCACGGGACAGGGTCGGGAAAAACTGTTTTTT. The encoded protein is CASTGQGREKLFF. The rearrangement uses TRBV2 and TRBJ1-4; 9 bases are shared with TRBD1. The V segment lost 7 bases and the J segment 8 bases; nucleotides outside the gene matches: 5. The CDR3 is made up of 13 amino acids. Germline lookup yields CDR1 SNHLY and CDR2 FYNNEI.